The entry that follows covers one TCR beta chain sequence. This sample was taken from a study of radiation and T cells in renal cell carcinoma. Study-wide context: Nephrectomy followed 15 Gy stereotactic body radiation by 4 weeks.

The CDR3 contains 11 residues. With 6 bases removed from V and 5 bases from J, the gap between germline ends came to 10 bases. CDR1 and CDR2 from the germline V gene are DFQATT and SNEGSKA (reference sequence). Libraries were prepared by immunoSEQ multiplex PCR; TCRdb keeps only in-frame clonotypes and omits some of them. The sample records about 130,000 clones, 70% to 90% being singletons. Indicated time point: blood 2 weeks post-SBRT. As to treatment: 15 Gy SBRT to primary tumor, nephrectomy 4 weeks later. Blood was sampled at baseline, 2 weeks and 4 weeks after SBRT. Clear cell pathology was present in this patient's renal cell carcinoma.

The origin of this receptor is a woman aged 60-70 years with renal cell carcinoma. The input for sequencing was blood, taken from a patient whose treatment included radiotherapy and nephrectomy. V is TRBV20-1 and J is TRBJ1-2; TRBD1 might be the D (5 bases). This CDR3 reads CSAGGKYGYTF. In DNA form, the CDR3 reads TGCAGTGCCGGGGGGAAGTATGGCTACACCTTC.